This entry lists 12 T cell receptor beta chains sequenced from one sample in a study of control samples from healthy donors and cancer patients. The data were produced by immunoSEQ multiplex PCR, yet TCRdb's version contains in-frame clones alone and is incomplete. The sample has roughly 120,000 clones, approximately 88% seen once; the top ten hold roughly 3.3%. Sequenced sample: blood. The receptors stem from a man in his forties or fifties in good health.

The chain joins TRBV19 to TRBJ2-3; D might be TRBD2 (6 bases). The CDR3 runs to 15 residues. Germline-derived CDR1 and CDR2 are LNHDA and SQIVND (reference sequence). Trimming removed 4 bases from V and 6 bases from J, with 17 bases in between. The CDR3 region has the DNA TGTGCCAGTAGTACACGCGAAAACCGGGGGGATACGCAGTATTTT. This codes for CASSTRENRGDTQYF.

The chain links TRBV11-2 to TRBJ2-5, with 8 bases matching TRBD1. The CDR3 covers 16 residues. The V gene's germline CDR1 is SGHAT and CDR2 FQNNGV. V lost 4 bases to trimming and J lost 0 bases; unmatched junction nucleotides: 7. The CDR3 sequence: CASSSAPGQDQETQYF. CDR3 bases: TGTGCCAGCAGCTCAGCCCCGGGACAGGACCAAGAGACCCAGTACTTC. Using reference TRBV11-2 and TRBJ2-5 for the parts outside the CDR3, the full variable domain is EAGVAQSPRYKIIEKRQSVAFWCNPISGHATLYWYQQILGQGPKLLIQFQNNGVVDDSQLPKDRFSAERLKGVDSTLKIQPAKLEDSAVYLCASSSAPGQDQETQYFGPGTRLLVL.

This clone was counted between two and nine times. V usage is TRBV7-2 and J usage is TRBJ2-1, with 9 bases lining up with TRBD2. The CDR3 has 15 amino acids. With 1 base clipped from V and 8 bases from J, the junction kept 6 bases outside the gene matches. Germline loops: CDR1 SGHTA, CDR2 FQGNSA. Here the CDR3 DNA reads TGTGCCAGCAGCTTAGGCGGGGGGGCCGGGGATGAGCAGTTCTTC. Its protein product is CASSLGGGAGDEQFF.

Concerning this clone: The same CDR3 is also encoded by other DNA sequences in this sample. The chain joins TRBV18 to TRBJ1-6; 7 bases align to TRBD1. J lost 5 bases, V lost 3 bases, and 1 base had no gene match. CDR3 size: 14 residues. Germline V gene sequence: CDR1 KGHSH, CDR2 LQKENI. Written as DNA, the CDR3 is TGTGCCAGCTCACCGACAGGGAATAATTCACCCCTCCACTTT. Its translation is CASSPTGNNSPLHF.

This chain uses TRBV5-1 with TRBJ2-7, with D unclear. V was cut by 0 bases and J by 4 bases, with 8 bases left in between. Germline CDR1 is SGHRS and CDR2 is YFSETQ. The length of the CDR3 is 13 residues. In DNA, the CDR3 is TGCGCCAGCAGCTTGGTCTCGGAGTACGAGCAGTACTTC. It specifies CASSLVSEYEQYF. Full variable domain (rest looked up from reference TRBV5-1 and TRBJ2-7): KAGVTQTPRYLIKTRGQQVTLSCSPISGHRSVSWYQQTPGQGLQFLFEYFSETQRNKGNFPGRFSGRQFSNSRSEMNVSTLELGDSALYLCASSLVSEYEQYFGPGTRLTVT.

This clone was seen only once. V gene TRBV7-8 combines with J gene TRBJ1-2; the D is unclear. The CDR3 contains 13 residues. Germline V gene lookup returns CDR1 SGHVS and CDR2 FQNEAQ. The germline V and J ends were trimmed by 3 bases and 2 bases, with 7 bases remaining between them. The chain's CDR3 is CASSFPGNYGYTF. The CDR3, as DNA: TGTGCCAGCAGCTTTCCAGGAAACTATGGCTACACCTTC.

This chain joins TRBV9 and TRBJ1-3; D is unclear. This CDR3 has 13 residues. V lost 4 bases to trimming and J lost 4 bases, with 9 bases between them. Germline V CDR1 and CDR2: SGDLS, YYNGEE. CDR3 bases: TGTGCCAGCAGCTACAAGACAGGAAACACCATATATTTT. It is translated as CASSYKTGNTIYF.

The V call is TRBV4-1, the J call TRBJ2-1, with D possibly matching TRBD2 (6 bases). CDR1 and CDR2 from the germline V gene are MGHRA and YSYEKL. V was pared by 1 base and J by 11 bases, with 15 bases between. This CDR3 comprises 14 residues. Here the CDR3 reads CASSQVGEDIKQFF. Here the CDR3 DNA reads TGCGCCAGCAGCCAAGTCGGGGAGGATATAAAGCAGTTCTTC.

The V call is TRBV30, the J call TRBJ1-5, with 8 nucleotides matching TRBD1. With 3 bases clipped from V and 4 bases from J, the junction kept 8 bases outside the gene matches. The germline V gene encodes CDR1 GTSNPN and CDR2 SVGIG (reference sequence). The CDR3 consists of 15 residues. The CDR3 reads CAWSDQDRVNQPQHF. The CDR3 DNA reads as TGTGCCTGGAGCGATCAGGACAGGGTTAATCAGCCCCAGCATTTT.

V gene TRBV2 combines with J gene TRBJ2-3, with 10 bases that match TRBD2. Germline V gene lookup returns CDR1 SNHLY and CDR2 FYNNEI. J lost 3 bases, V lost 9 bases, and 18 bases had no gene match. This CDR3 spans 18 amino acids. The CDR3 nucleotides read TGTGCCAGTGCGGTCGAGCGGGGGGGCCGAGCGGGGACAGATACGCAGTATTTT. It translates to CASAVERGGRAGTDTQYF. The full variable domain, its missing parts supplied by reference TRBV2 and TRBJ2-3, is EPEVTQTPSHQVTQMGQEVILRCVPISNHLYFYWYRQILGQKVEFLVSFYNNEISEKSEIFDDQFSVERPDGSNFTLKIRSTKLEDSAMYFCASAVERGGRAGTDTQYFGPGTRLTVL.

This chain uses TRBV30 with TRBJ2-5, with D tentatively TRBD2 (6 bases). This CDR3 contains 14 residues. CDR1 GTSNPN and CDR2 SVGIG come from the germline V gene (reference sequence). Trimming shortened V by 0 bases and J by 2 bases, and 10 bases separated the two germline ends. This CDR3 reads CAWSVLGGQETQYF. The CDR3 nucleotides read TGTGCCTGGAGTGTACTCGGGGGACAAGAGACCCAGTACTTC.

This clone was observed once. This rearrangement joins TRBV19 to TRBJ1-2; 11 nucleotides agree with TRBD1. The CDR3 is 13 residues long. CDR1 is LNHDA and CDR2 is SQIVND in the germline V gene (reference sequence). With V trimmed by 6 bases and J by 4 bases, 1 base remained unmatched. The CDR3 DNA sequence: TGTGCCAGTAGGGGACAGGGGGTCTATGGCTACACCTTC. This codes for CASRGQGVYGYTF.